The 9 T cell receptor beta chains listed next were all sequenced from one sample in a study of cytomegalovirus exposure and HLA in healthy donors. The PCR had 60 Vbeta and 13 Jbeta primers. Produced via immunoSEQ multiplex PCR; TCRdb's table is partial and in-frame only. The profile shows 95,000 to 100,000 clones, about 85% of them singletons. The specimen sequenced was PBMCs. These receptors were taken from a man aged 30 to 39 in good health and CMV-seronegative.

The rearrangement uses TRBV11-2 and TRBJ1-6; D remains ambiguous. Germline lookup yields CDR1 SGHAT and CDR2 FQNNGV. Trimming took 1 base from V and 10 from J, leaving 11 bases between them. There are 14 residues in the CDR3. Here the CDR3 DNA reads TGTGCCAGCAGCTTAGCGGGAACGGGGTCACCCCTCCACTTT. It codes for CASSLAGTGSPLHF. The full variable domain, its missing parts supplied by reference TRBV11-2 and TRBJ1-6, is EAGVAQSPRYKIIEKRQSVAFWCNPISGHATLYWYQQILGQGPKLLIQFQNNGVVDDSQLPKDRFSAERLKGVDSTLKIQPAKLEDSAVYLCASSLAGTGSPLHFGNGTRLTVT.

In DNA form, the CDR3 reads TGTGCCAGCCTCCAGGGGGCGAGTGGGGAGCTGTTTTTT. Its protein product is CASLQGASGELFF. The J gene is TRBJ2-2, the V gene TRBV6-5, with 8 bases identical to TRBD1. The germline CDR1 and CDR2 sequences are MNHEY and SVGAGI. CDR3 size: 13 residues. Germline trimming cut 8 bases from V and 8 bases from J; bases unmatched to any gene: 7.

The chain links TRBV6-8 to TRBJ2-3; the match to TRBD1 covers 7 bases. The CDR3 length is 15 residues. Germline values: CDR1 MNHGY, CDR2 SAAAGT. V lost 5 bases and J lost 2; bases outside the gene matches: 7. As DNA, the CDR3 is TGTGCCAGCAGTCAGGGACAGACAAACACAGATACGCAGTATTTT. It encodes CASSQGQTNTDTQYF.

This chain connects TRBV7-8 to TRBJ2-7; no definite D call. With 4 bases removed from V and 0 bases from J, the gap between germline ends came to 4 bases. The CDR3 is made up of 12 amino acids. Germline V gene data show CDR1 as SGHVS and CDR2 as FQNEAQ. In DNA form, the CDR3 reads TGTGCCAGCAGCTCGCGCTCCTACGAGCAGTACTTC. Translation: CASSSRSYEQYF.

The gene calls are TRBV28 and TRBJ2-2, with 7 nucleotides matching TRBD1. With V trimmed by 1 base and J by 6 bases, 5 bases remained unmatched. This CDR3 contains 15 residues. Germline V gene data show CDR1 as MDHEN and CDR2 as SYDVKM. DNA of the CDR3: TGTGCCAGCAGTTTATCAGGGGGACCGCCCGGGGAGCTGTTTTTT. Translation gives CASSLSGGPPGELFF.

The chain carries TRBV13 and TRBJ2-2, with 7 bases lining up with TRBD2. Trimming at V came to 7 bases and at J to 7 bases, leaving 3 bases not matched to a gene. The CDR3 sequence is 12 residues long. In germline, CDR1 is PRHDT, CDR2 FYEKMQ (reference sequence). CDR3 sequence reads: CASTSGVGELFF. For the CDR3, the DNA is TGTGCCAGCACCAGCGGGGTCGGGGAGCTGTTTTTT.

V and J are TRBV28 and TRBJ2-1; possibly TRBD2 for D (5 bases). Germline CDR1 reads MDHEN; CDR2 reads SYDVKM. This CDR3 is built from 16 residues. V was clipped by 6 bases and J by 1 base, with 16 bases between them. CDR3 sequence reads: CASRTTRGTSYNEQFF. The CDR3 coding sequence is TGTGCCAGCAGAACAACTCGGGGTACGTCCTACAATGAGCAGTTCTTC.

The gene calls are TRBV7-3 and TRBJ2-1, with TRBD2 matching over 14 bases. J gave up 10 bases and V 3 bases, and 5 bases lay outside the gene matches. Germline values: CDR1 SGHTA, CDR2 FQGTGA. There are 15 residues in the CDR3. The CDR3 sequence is CASSFGLAGGWEQFF. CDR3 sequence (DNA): TGTGCCAGCAGCTTCGGACTAGCGGGAGGTTGGGAGCAGTTCTTC. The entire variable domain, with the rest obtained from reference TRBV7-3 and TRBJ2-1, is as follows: GAGVSQTPSNKVTEKGKYVELRCDPISGHTALYWYRQSLGQGPEFLIYFQGTGAADDSGLPNDRFFAVRPEGSVSTLKIQRTERGDSAVYLCASSFGLAGGWEQFFGPGTRLTVL.

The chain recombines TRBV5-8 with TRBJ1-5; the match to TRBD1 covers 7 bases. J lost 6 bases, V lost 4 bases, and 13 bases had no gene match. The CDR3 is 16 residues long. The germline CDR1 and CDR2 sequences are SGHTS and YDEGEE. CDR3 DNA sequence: TGTGCCAGCAGCCGCTCGACCGGGACAGTATCTCAGCCCCAGCATTTT. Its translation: CASSRSTGTVSQPQHF. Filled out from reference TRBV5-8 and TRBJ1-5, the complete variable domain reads EAGVTQSPTHLIKTRGQQATLRCSPISGHTSVYWYQQALGLGLQFLLWYDEGEERNRGNFPPRFSGRQFPNYSSELNVNALELEDSALYLCASSRSTGTVSQPQHFGDGTRLSIL.